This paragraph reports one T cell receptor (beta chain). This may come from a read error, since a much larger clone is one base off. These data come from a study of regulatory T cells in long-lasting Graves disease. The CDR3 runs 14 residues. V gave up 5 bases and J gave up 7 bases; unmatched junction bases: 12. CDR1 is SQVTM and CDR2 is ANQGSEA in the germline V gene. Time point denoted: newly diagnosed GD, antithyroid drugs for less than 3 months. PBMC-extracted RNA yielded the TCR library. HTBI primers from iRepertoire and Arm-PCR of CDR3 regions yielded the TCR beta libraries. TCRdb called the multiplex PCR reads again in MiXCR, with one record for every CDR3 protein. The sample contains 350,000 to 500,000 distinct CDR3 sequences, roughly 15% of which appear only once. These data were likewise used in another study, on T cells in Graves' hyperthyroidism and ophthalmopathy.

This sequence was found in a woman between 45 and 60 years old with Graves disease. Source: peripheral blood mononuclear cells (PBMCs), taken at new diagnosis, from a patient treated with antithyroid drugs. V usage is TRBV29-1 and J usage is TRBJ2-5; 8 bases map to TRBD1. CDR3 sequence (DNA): TGCAGCGTTTCTCCAGGGGGCGGTCGGGTGACCCAGTACTTC. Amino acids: CSVSPGGGRVTQYF.